This T cell receptor (beta chain) derives from a study of esophageal squamous cell carcinoma under preoperative chemotherapy. About the study: Both tumor-infiltrating lymphocytes and peripheral blood T cells had their TCR repertoires profiled. Study results and limitations: Peripheral T cells migrating into the tumor appeared to partly supply post-treatment tumor-infiltrating lymphocytes.

Germline values: CDR1 SGHTA, CDR2 FQGNSA. The CDR3 totals 16 residues. J lost 13 bases, V lost 5 bases, and 19 bases had no gene match. This clonotype was counted a single time. Its antigen remains unknown. Each CDR3 protein is one row after TCRdb ran MiXCR on the PCR reads. The repertoire holds 30,000 to 35,000 distinct CDR3 sequences, with around 49% as singletons. This sample's time point: after preoperative PTX-NDP chemotherapy. The source of this sequence is a human donor with esophageal squamous cell carcinoma. The donor label of this sample is uncertain. This sample was gathered from a patient given preoperative chemotherapy. The chain is built from TRBV7-2 and TRBJ2-4; TRBD2 agrees at 8 bases. CDR3 in amino acids: CASSVSGGRPKNMQYF. The CDR3 DNA follows: TGTGCCAGCAGCGTCTCGGGGGGGAGACCCAAAAATATGCAGTACTTC.